Shown below are 2 T cell receptor beta chains from a single sample sequenced in a study of blood T cell repertoires in COVID-19. Generated by immunoSEQ multiplex PCR, the TCRdb table keeps only in-frame clones and is missing some. The profile shows under 250,000 clones, approximately 89% of them singletons. Sequencing was performed on PBMCs or T cells enriched from blood (not recorded which). These receptors all stem from a middle-aged woman who had been exposed to COVID-19.

The V call is TRBV19, the J call TRBJ1-2; D is unresolved. V lost 3 bases, J lost 4 bases, and 18 bases lay in between. The germline gives CDR1 LNHDA, CDR2 SQIVND (reference sequence). CDR3 length: 16 residues. CDR3 sequence reads: CASSIYSPGLSYGYTF. CDR3 nucleotide sequence: TGTGCCAGTAGTATCTACTCTCCGGGTCTGAGCTATGGCTACACCTTC. Based on the CDR3 plus reference TRBV19 and TRBJ1-2, the full variable domain is DGGITQSPKYLFRKEGQNVTLSCEQNLNHDAMYWYRQDPGQGLRLIYYSQIVNDFQKGDIAEGYSVSREKKESFPLTVTSAQKNPTAFYLCASSIYSPGLSYGYTFGSGTRLTVV.

This clone was observed a single time. The chain is built from TRBV20-1 and TRBJ1-1; 7 bases are a match to TRBD1. The V segment lost 2 bases and the J segment 6 bases; nucleotides outside the gene matches: 0. This CDR3 is built from 11 residues. Germline-derived CDR1 and CDR2 are DFQATT and SNEGSKA (reference sequence). The CDR3 DNA follows: TGCAGTGCTAGACAGGGGGCTGAAGCTTTCTTT. Protein sequence: CSARQGAEAFF.